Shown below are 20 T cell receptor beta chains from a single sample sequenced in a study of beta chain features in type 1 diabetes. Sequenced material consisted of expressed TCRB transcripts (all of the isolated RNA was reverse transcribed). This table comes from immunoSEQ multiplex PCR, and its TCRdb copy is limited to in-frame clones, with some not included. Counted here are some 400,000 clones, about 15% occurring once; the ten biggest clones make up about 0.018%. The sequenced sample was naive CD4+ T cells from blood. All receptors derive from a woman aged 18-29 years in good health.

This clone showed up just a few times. The DNA for the CDR3 is TGTGCCAGCAGTCCACCGGGACAGGGGAACACTGAAGCTTTCTTT. Translation gives CASSPPGQGNTEAFF. This rearrangement joins TRBV28 to TRBJ1-1, with 9 bases identical to TRBD1. Looked up from germline, CDR1 is MDHEN and CDR2 is SYDVKM. The CDR3 has 15 residues. The V and J ends lost 5 bases and 1 base, in that order; junction bases with no gene match: 5.

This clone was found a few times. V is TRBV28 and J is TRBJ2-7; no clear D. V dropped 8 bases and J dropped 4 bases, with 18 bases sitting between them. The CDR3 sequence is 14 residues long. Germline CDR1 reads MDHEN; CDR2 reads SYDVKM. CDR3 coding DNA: TGTGCCAGCTCACCGGTGGCGGAAGCATACGAGCAGTACTTC. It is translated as CASSPVAEAYEQYF.

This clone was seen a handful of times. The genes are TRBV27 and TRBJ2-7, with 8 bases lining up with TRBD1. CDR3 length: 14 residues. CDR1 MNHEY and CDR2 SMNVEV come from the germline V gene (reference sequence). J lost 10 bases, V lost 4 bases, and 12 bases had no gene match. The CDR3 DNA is TGTGCCAGCAGTTCCGTCGACAGGGGAAACGGCCAGTACTTC. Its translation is CASSSVDRGNGQYF.

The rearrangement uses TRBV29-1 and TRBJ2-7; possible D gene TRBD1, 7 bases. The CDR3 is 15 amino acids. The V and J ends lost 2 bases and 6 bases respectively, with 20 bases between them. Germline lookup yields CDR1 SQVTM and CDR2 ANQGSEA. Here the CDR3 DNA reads TGCAGCGTTGAAATAACAGGGGCCGGGGGTGGCGAGCAGTACTTC. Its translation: CSVEITGAGGGEQYF.

The CDR3 spells CASSLLGYEQYF. Here the CDR3 DNA reads TGTGCCAGCAGTTTACTAGGATACGAGCAGTACTTC. This rearrangement joins TRBV27 to TRBJ2-7; no reliable D call. Looked up from germline, CDR1 is MNHEY and CDR2 is SMNVEV (reference sequence). Trimming removed 2 bases from V and 4 bases from J, with 6 bases in between. The CDR3 length is 12 residues.

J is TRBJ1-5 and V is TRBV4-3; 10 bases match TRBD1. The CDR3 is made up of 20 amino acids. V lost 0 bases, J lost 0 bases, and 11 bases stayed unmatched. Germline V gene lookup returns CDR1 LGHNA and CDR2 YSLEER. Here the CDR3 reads CASSQEARGQGPYSNQPQHF. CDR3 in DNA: TGCGCCAGCAGCCAAGAAGCTAGGGGACAGGGGCCATATAGCAATCAGCCCCAGCATTTT.

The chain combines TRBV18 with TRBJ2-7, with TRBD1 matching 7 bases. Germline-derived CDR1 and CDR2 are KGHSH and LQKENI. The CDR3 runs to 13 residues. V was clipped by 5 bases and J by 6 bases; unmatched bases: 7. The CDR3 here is CASSLQGISEQYF. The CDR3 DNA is TGTGCCAGCTCATTACAGGGGATCTCCGAGCAGTACTTC.

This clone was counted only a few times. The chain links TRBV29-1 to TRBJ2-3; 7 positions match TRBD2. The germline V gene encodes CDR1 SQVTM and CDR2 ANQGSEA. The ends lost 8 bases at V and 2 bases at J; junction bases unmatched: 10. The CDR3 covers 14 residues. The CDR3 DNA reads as TGCAGCTCCTCCGGGACTACTAACACAGATACGCAGTATTTT. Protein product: CSSSGTTNTDTQYF.

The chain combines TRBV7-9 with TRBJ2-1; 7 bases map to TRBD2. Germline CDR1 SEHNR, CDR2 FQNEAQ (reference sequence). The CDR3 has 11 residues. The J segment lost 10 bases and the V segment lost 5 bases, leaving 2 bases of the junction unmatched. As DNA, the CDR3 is TGTGCCAGCAGCAGGGACTACGAGCAGTTCTTC. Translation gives CASSRDYEQFF.

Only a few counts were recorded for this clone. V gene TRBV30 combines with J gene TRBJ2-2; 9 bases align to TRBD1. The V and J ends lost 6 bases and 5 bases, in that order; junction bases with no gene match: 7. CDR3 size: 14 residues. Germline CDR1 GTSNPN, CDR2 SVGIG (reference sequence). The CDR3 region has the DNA TGTGCCTGTTGGGACAGGGCGTCGACCGGGGAGCTGTTTTTT. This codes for CACWDRASTGELFF.

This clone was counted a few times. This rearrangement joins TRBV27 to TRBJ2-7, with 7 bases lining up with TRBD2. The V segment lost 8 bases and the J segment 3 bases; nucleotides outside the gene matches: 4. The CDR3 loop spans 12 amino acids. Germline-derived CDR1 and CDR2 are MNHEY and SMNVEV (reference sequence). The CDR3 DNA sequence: TGTGCCAGCGGGCGGGAGAGCTACGAGCAGTACTTC. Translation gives CASGRESYEQYF.

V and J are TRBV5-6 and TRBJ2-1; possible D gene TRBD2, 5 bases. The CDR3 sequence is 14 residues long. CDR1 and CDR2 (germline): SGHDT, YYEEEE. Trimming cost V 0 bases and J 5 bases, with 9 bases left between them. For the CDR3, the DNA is TGTGCCAGCAGCTTGGAAGGGAGCGACAATGAGCAGTTCTTC. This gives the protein CASSLEGSDNEQFF.

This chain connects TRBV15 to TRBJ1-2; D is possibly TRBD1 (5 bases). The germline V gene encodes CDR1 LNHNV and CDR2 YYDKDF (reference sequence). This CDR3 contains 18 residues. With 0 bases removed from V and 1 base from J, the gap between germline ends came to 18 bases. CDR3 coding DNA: TGTGCCACCAGCAGAGATTGGGGCAGGGCAAGTTTTAACTATGGCTACACCTTC. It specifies CATSRDWGRASFNYGYTF.

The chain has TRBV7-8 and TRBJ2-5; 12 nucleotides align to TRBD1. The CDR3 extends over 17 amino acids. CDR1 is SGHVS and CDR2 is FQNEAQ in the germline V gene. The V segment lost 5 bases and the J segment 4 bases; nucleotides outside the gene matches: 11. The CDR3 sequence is CASSQRRDRGHRETQYF. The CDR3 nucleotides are TGTGCCAGCAGCCAGCGCCGGGACAGGGGGCATAGAGAGACCCAGTACTTC.

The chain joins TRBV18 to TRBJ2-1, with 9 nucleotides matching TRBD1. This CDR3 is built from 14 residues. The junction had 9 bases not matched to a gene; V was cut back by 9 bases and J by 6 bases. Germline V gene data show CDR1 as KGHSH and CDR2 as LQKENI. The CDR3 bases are TGTGCCAGTCTTACCGGGACAGGGTCCAATGAGCAGTTCTTC. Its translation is CASLTGTGSNEQFF.

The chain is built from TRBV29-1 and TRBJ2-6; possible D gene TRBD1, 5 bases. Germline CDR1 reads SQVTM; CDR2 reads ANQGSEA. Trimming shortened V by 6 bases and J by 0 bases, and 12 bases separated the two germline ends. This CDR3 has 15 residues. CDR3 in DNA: TGCAGCGTCGCTGACAGATCCTCTGGGGCCAACGTCCTGACTTTC. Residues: CSVADRSSGANVLTF. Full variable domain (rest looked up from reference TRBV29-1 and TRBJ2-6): SAVISQKPSRDICQRGTSLTIQCQVDSQVTMMFWYRQQPGQSLTLIATANQGSEATYESGFVIDKFPISRPNLTFSTLTVSNMSPEDSSIYLCSVADRSSGANVLTFGAGSRLTVL.

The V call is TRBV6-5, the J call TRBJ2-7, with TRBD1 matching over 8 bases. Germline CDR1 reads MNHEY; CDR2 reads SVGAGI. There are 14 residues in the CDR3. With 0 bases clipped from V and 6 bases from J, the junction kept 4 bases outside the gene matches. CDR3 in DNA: TGTGCCAGCAGTTACTCGGGACAGGCACGCGAGCAGTACTTC. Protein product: CASSYSGQAREQYF.

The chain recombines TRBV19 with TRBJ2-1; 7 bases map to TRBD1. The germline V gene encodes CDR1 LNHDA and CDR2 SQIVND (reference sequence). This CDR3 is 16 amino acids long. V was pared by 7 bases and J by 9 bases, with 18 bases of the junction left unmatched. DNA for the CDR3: TGTGCCAGTACCACATTGGACAGGTTTATCTCTGGTGAGCAGTTCTTC. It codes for CASTTLDRFISGEQFF.

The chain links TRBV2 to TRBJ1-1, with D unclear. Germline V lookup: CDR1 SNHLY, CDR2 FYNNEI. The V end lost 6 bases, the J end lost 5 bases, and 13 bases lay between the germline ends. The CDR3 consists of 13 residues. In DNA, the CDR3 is TGTGCCAGCAGGGACGACGGGGTAACTGAAGCTTTCTTT. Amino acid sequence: CASRDDGVTEAFF. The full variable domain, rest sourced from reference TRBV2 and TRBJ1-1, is EPEVTQTPSHQVTQMGQEVILRCVPISNHLYFYWYRQILGQKVEFLVSFYNNEISEKSEIFDDQFSVERPDGSNFTLKIRSTKLEDSAMYFCASRDDGVTEAFFGQGTRLTVV.

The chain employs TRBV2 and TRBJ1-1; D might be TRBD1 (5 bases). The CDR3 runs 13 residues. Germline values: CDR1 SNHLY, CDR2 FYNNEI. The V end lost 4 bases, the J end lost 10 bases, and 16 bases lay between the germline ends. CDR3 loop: CASSVGPGRGAFF. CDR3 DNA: TGTGCCAGCAGTGTGGGGCCGGGGAGGGGAGCTTTCTTT.